This T cell receptor (beta chain) appears in the sequencing data of a study of blood T cell repertoires in COVID-19 (dated by TCRdb to the early 2020s). In the study overall: The collaborator samples originated in the United States, Italy and Spain and spanned the acute and convalescent phases of COVID-19. The material from the prospective study consisted of cDNA or gDNA derived from T cells, B-cell-depleted T cells, or PBMCs. Deeply sampled blood TCRbeta repertoires from subjects exposed to, actively infected with, or recovered from COVID-19 were included in the dataset. The repertoires were made available in a free public database intended to serve as a resource for research on the immune response to SARS-CoV-2. The samples were drawn from two sources: the first 160 participants of the ongoing ImmuneRACE study, and approximately 1,300 subjects contributed by 6 global collaborators. Sample metadata almost always included a de-identified subject ID, COVID-19 status, age in years and sex. Where available, HLA class I and class II types were obtained from metadata supplied by the sample provider rather than from assay-based typing.

TCRbeta CDR3 regions were amplified from genomic DNA using the immunoSEQ Assay, a bias-controlled multiplex PCR. As for the original processing: Nucleated cell counts per sample were estimated from amplification of reference gene primers within the assay. To quantify the absolute abundance of each unique TCRbeta CDR3 rearrangement, sequence reads were collapsed and filtered. Productive Simpson clonality was computed per sample as the square root of Simpson's diversity index over productive rearrangements. The table comes from immuneACCESS by way of TCRdb, which keeps in-frame sequences with V and J called. Part of the clones is missing from these tables; in studies checked, under half for an unresolved V gene and the rest for unknown reasons. The D gene and trimming were derived from the DNA, and the V and J assignments and clone size from that table. The table for this sample lists 90,000 to 130,000 clones; around 90% of them were counted only once. Less than 4% of the sample is held by the ten biggest clonotypes.

Results the study describes overall, beyond this receptor: How much clinical and demographic metadata was included differed by source and by participant, and the metadata was provided uncurated.

Looking up the germline V gene (reference sequence) yields CDR1 GTSNPN and CDR2 SVGIG. From the cysteine through the phenylalanine, the CDR3 covers 15 amino acids. Only the CDR3 DNA is retained, 45 bases long and in frame from the first base. V has 1 base trimmed and J has 1 base trimmed; junction bases matching no gene number 5. Each collaborating institution followed its own protocols to collect whole blood in K2EDTA tubes. For TCRbeta analysis, collaborators shipped samples in one of three forms: frozen whole blood, isolated PBMCs, or DNA extracted from either of those sample types. Turning to this clone: Its antigen is not yet known. One base away there is no much larger clone; base qualities are not given.

The source of this sequence is a woman aged 45-65 years with acute or convalescent COVID-19. The chain was built from TRBV30 and TRBJ2-5; the junction holds 8 bases that match TRBD2. Sequenced: peripheral blood. For the CDR3, the sequence is CAWSAGGPLQETQYF. The DNA sequence is TGTGCCTGGAGTGCGGGAGGGCCCCTCCAAGAGACCCAGTACTTC.